This T cell receptor beta chain derives from a study of blood T cells in healthy people across ages (dated by TCRdb to 2013 to 2016). Regarding the study in general: Template switching captured roughly one uniquely barcoded TCR beta cDNA molecule per two T cells in model experiments. Age-related changes in TCR beta repertoire diversity were measured in the study by deep sequencing normalized with unique cDNA molecular identifiers. Four age groups were formed from the donors: young (average roughly 15 years), middle-aged (approximately 42), aged (62) and long-lived (roughly 88). To avoid experimental bias, donors of different ages were randomly spread across the sequencing lanes. For two donors (one aged 18 to 30 and one aged 80 or older), the study analyzed two additional independent replicas of 1 million unique cDNA reads from the same blood draw.

The method was 5' RACE. The reads were generated on an Illumina HiSeq 2500. The second PCR ran for about 7 to 11 cycles and used a J-beta primer mix along with a sample-barcoded 5' primer. A template-switch 5' adaptor carrying 12 random nucleotides introduced a unique molecular identifier onto each TCR beta cDNA molecule. Each sample yielded at least 2.5 million CDR3-containing paired-end reads. All of the RNA was converted into first-strand cDNA using the Mint cDNA synthesis kit, with a TRBC-specific oligonucleotide serving as the primer. After uracil-DNA glycosylase treatment, a first 18-cycle PCR used universal primers M1SS and BC2_uni_R on all cDNA. On the authors' methods: For normalization, 1 million high-quality reads, each with a distinct molecular identifier, were randomly selected from each sample. Instead of being binned into consensus sequences, reads that shared molecular identifiers were thrown out. MiTCR, with a Q25 quality threshold and the strictest error-elimination algorithm, was used for CDR3 identification, clonotype clustering and error correction. A nonparametric unseen species model using Euler transformation provided a lower-bound estimate of total TCR beta diversity. TCRdb applied fastp at Q25 and MiXCR to the public reads, then kept only in-frame beta chains. Entries that share a CDR3 protein sequence are merged under the most common genes and DNA. These V and J calls originate from TCRdb's pipeline instead of the authors' own analysis. The sample records roughly 1.5 million distinct CDR3 sequences, 40% to 45% of which are singletons. Jointly, the top ten make up 4% of the sample.

The donors were roughly 39 Caucasian individuals from Russia, aged 6 to 90 years, who were systemically healthy. Roughly 10 milliliters of peripheral blood were drawn from each donor into EDTA-treated Vacutainer tubes. Ficoll-Paque density-gradient centrifugation was used to isolate PBMCs, with at least 7 million obtained per sample. Trizol reagent was used to extract total RNA from PBMCs, with at least 6 micrograms per sample. For every donor, flow cytometry on a PBMC aliquot measured the percentage of naive CD45RAhigh/CD27high T cells. Overall results and qualifications from the work: Total diversity estimates from one million sequenced T cells were considered lower bounds and underestimates. The percentage of naive T cells measured by flow cytometry correlated strongly with observed TCR beta diversity. Because donor CMV infection status was unknown, age-related changes in expanded clonotypes were potentially confounded. Because profiling used bulk unsorted PBMCs, naive and antigen-experienced compartments could not be compared conclusively. Compared with the aged group, the long-lived group had more naive CD4+ T cells, fewer expanded clones and increased TCR diversity, suggesting age selection. As age increased, observed TCR beta diversity per million T cells dropped in a roughly linear way, and a significant reduction was already evident by age 40.

V loses 4 bases, J loses 2 bases, and the germline ends lie 11 bases apart. Sequences SQVTM (CDR1) and ANQGSEA (CDR2) are obtained from the germline V gene. The cysteine opens and the phenylalanine closes a CDR3 of 13 amino acids. Just the 39-base CDR3 DNA is kept, in frame starting at base 1. This clonotype occurred a few times. What antigen it recognizes has not been identified. No base quality values were provided; no much bigger clone lies one nucleotide off. Specimen: blood. The receptor's source is a woman under 30 in good health. The receptor chain draws on TRBV29-1 and TRBJ1-2; perhaps TRBD1 is the D gene, with 5 bases matching. The CDR3 region has the sequence CSVAGERNYGYTF. The nucleotide sequence is given as TGCAGCGTTGCGGGGGAGAGGAACTATGGCTACACCTTC.